Sequencing of this T cell receptor (beta chain) was carried out in a study of shared clonotypes between healthy human individuals. Looked up from germline, CDR1 is SGDLS and CDR2 is YYNGEE. Trimming took 0 bases from V and 7 from J, leaving 13 bases between them. CDR3 length: 15 residues. Using immunoSEQ multiplex PCR, the repertoire was profiled, and TCRdb retains in-frame clones only, with some absent. The sample carries over a million clones, roughly 96% recorded once. Specimen: naive CD4+ T cells sorted from blood. Subset described: CD45RA+ positively selected. The origin of this receptor is a man in his thirties or forties in good health. The chain has TRBV9 and TRBJ1-4; D ambiguous. CDR3 sequence: CASSVGHGRGEKLFF. The CDR3 DNA reads as TGTGCCAGCAGCGTAGGACACGGGCGGGGTGAAAAACTGTTTTTT.